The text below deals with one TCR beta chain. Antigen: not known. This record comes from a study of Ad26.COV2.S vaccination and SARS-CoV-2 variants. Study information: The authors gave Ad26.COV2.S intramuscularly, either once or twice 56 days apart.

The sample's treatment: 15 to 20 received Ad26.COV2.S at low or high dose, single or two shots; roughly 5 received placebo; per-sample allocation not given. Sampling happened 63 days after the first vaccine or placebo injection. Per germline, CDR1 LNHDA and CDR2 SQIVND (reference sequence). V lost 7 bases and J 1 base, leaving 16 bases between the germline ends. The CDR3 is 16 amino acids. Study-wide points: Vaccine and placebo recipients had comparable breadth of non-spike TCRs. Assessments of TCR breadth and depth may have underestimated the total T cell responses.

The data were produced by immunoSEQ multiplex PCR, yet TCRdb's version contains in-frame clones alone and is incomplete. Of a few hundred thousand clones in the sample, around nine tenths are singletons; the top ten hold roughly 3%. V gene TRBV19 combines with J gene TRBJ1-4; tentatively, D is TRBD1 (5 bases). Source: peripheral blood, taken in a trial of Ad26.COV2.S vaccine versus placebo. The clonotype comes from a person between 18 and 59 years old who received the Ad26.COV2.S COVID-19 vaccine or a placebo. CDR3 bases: TGTGCCAGTACCATGGGGGGAGTTGGAACTAATGAAAAACTGTTTTTT. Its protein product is CASTMGGVGTNEKLFF.